This is a list of T cell receptor beta chains from one sample in a study of blood T cell repertoires in COVID-19. Using immunoSEQ multiplex PCR, the repertoire was profiled, and TCRdb retains in-frame clones only, with some absent. The data contain some 290,000 clones, less than 90% of them singletons. The specimen sequenced was peripheral blood. The receptor set was obtained from a man aged 60 to 75 who had recovered from COVID-19. The CDR3 runs from the conserved cysteine through the conserved F or W. Fields, in order: clone size, J gene, D gene, V gene, CDR3 protein, CDR3 DNA. D genes are given only for firm matches. Some rows have no size entry. The others give once, few or many, or a class for an expanded clone.

>NA|TRBJ2-5|TRBD1|TRBV5-6
CASSTGTGGGRETQYF
TGTGCCAGCAGCACCGGGACAGGGGGCGGGAGGGAGACCCAGTACTTC
>NA|TRBJ2-5|TRBD1|TRBV7-9
CAIGTGGFQETQYF
TGTGCCATTGGGACAGGGGGCTTTCAAGAGACCCAGTACTTC
>NA|TRBJ1-4|TRBD1|TRBV18
CASSLRQGKINEKLFF
TGTGCCAGCTCACTCCGACAGGGAAAGATTAATGAAAAACTGTTTTTT
>NA|TRBJ2-7|NA|TRBV24-1
CATSDPGHPWEQYF
TGTGCCACCAGTGATCCGGGACATCCCTGGGAGCAGTACTTC
>NA|TRBJ2-2|NA|TRBV6-5
CASIAQGFTGELFF
TGTGCCAGCATAGCCCAGGGATTTACCGGGGAGCTGTTTTTT
>NA|TRBJ2-3|NA|TRBV5-1
CASSLADTQYF
TGCGCCAGCAGCCTAGCGGATACGCAGTATTTT
>few|TRBJ1-5|NA|TRBV10-3
CAISESRDQPQHF
TGTGCCATCAGTGAGTCCAGGGATCAGCCCCAGCATTTT
>NA|TRBJ1-2|TRBD1|TRBV15
CATSRHRDSGSHYTF
TGTGCCACCAGCAGACACCGGGACAGCGGTTCCCACTACACCTTC
>NA|TRBJ2-3|NA|TRBV6-5
CASNRVRADTQYF
TGTGCCAGCAACAGGGTCCGCGCAGATACGCAGTATTTT
>NA|TRBJ2-1|NA|TRBV5-4
CASSPGPGGSYNEQFF
TGTGCCAGCAGCCCCGGGCCCGGGGGCTCCTACAATGAGCAGTTCTTC
>NA|TRBJ2-1|TRBD2|TRBV10-1
CASSEVLSSGTYNEQFF
TGCGCCAGCAGTGAGGTGTTATCGAGCGGGACCTACAATGAGCAGTTCTTC
>NA|TRBJ2-3|NA|TRBV14
CASSQGGAGLQDTQYF
TGTGCCAGCAGCCAAGGTGGGGCGGGATTGCAGGATACGCAGTATTTT
>once|TRBJ2-2|NA|TRBV6-5
CASSYSGGTGELFF
TGTGCCAGCAGTTACTCCGGAGGGACCGGGGAGCTGTTTTTT
>NA|TRBJ2-5|NA|TRBV30
CAWSMGSGTKETQYF
TGTGCCTGGAGTATGGGATCCGGGACAAAAGAGACCCAGTACTTC
>NA|TRBJ1-6|TRBD1|TRBV6-2/TRBV6-3
CASSYSSGQVDNSPLHF
TGTGCCAGCAGTTACTCCTCGGGACAGGTTGATAATTCACCCCTCCACTTT
>NA|TRBJ2-7|NA|TRBV11-2
CASSLVATGSYEQYF
TGTGCCAGCAGCTTAGTGGCTACAGGATCCTACGAGCAGTACTTC
>NA|TRBJ1-2|NA|TRBV3-1/TRBV3-2
CASSPPGTQGGGYTF
TGTGCCAGCAGCCCCCCCGGGACCCAAGGGGGAGGCTACACCTTC
>NA|TRBJ2-3|NA|TRBV6-2/TRBV6-3
CASSPDSAQSGDTQYF
TGTGCCAGCAGTCCCGATTCAGCGCAAAGTGGGGATACGCAGTATTTT
>NA|TRBJ2-2|TRBD1|TRBV7-6
CASSLRIPGGRFGELFF
TGTGCCAGCAGCTTACGAATCCCAGGGGGAAGGTTCGGGGAGCTGTTTTTT
>few|TRBJ2-7|TRBD2|TRBV3-1/TRBV3-2
CASSRTPGTRAYEQYF
TGTGCCAGCAGCCGGACCCCCGGGACTAGGGCCTACGAGCAGTACTTC
>NA|TRBJ2-2|NA|TRBV7-2
CASSSPPKGELFF
TGTGCCAGCAGCTCCCCCCCTAAAGGGGAGCTGTTTTTT
>NA|TRBJ2-3|TRBD2|TRBV19
CASSISLWGGTDTQYF
TGTGCCAGTAGTATCAGCCTTTGGGGGGGAACAGATACGCAGTATTTT
>NA|TRBJ2-7|TRBD2|TRBV6-1
CASCEGLAGGYEQYF
TGTGCCAGCTGTGAGGGACTAGCGGGAGGATACGAGCAGTACTTC
>NA|TRBJ2-7|NA|TRBV19
CASSIISGSRYEQYF
TGTGCCAGTAGTATCATATCGGGGAGCCGATACGAGCAGTACTTC
>few|TRBJ1-2|NA|TRBV6-5
CASSRKTGNYGYTF
TGTGCCAGCAGTAGGAAGACAGGAAACTATGGCTACACCTTC
>NA|TRBJ2-1|TRBD2|TRBV11-3
CASSSGGTYNEQFF
TGTGCCAGTTCTAGCGGGGGGACCTACAATGAGCAGTTCTTC
>NA|TRBJ2-7|TRBD1|TRBV28
CASWDRVYEQYF
TGTGCCAGCTGGGACAGGGTCTACGAGCAGTACTTC
>NA|TRBJ2-4|NA|TRBV4-1
CASSQDLGVSKNIQYF
TGCGCCAGCAGCCAAGATCTGGGCGTCTCCAAAAACATTCAGTACTTC
>NA|TRBJ1-4|NA|TRBV18
CASSPQVDSNEKLFF
TGTGCCAGCTCACCACAGGTTGACTCCAATGAAAAACTGTTTTTT